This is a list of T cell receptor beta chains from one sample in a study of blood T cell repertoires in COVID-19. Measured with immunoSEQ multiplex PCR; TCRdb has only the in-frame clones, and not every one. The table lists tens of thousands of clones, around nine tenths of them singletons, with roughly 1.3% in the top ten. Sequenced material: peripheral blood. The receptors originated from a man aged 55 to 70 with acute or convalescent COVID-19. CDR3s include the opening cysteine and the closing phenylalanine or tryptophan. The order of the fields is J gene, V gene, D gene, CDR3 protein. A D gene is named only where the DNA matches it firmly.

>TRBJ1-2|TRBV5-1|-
CASSLGQVHGYTF
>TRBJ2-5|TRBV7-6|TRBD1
CASSSDRGKTQYF
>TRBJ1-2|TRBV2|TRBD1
CASRGTGGLIYGYTF
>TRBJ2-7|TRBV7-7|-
CASSPTEGGFYEQYF
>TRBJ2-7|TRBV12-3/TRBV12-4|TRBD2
CASSAGVEQYF
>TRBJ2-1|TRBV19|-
CASSIEISTVLINEQFF
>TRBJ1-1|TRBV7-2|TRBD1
CASSLGDRTEAFF
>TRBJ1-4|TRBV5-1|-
CASSWSPEDATNEKLFF
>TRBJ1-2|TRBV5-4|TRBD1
CASSLTTGGNYGYTF
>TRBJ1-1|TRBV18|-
CASSPSQGIVNTEAFF
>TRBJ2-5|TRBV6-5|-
CASSLSGTLQETQYF
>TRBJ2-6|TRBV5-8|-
CASSFFRTVSGANVLTF
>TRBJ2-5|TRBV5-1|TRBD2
CASSAASGGAETQYF
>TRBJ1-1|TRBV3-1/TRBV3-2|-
CASSRGELTEAFF
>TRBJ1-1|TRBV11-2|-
CASRLRRGEMNTEAFF
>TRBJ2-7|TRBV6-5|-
CASSYAVQGTYEQYF
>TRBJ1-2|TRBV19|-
CASSIDEDKWSYGYTF
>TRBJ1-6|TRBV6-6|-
CASSRTVESSYNSPLHF
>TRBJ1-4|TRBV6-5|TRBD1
CASTGQDPAKLFF
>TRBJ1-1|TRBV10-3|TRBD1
CAISAPQGAITEAFF
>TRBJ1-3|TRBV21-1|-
CASSKALWAREGSGNTIYF
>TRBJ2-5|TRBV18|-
CASSPPNSQETQYF
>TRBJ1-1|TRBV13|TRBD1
CASSLQGVTEAFF
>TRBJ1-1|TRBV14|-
CASSQGWNTEAFF
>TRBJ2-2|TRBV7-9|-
CASSPRGGGDGELFF
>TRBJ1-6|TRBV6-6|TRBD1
CASSYQGGPLHF
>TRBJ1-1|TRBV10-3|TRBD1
CAIREGARAEAFF
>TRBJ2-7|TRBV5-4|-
CASSPPGTESSYEQYF